The 16 T cell receptor beta chains presented below share a single source sample, sequenced in a study of metastatic and nonmetastatic thyroid tumors. All patients were treatment-naive before thyroid surgery. Through MiXCR, TCRdb re-clonotyped the PCR reads. In the table there are approximately 5,000 clones, about 39% of which are singletons. Specimen: tumor tissue. Receptors originate from a male donor with papillary thyroid cancer or a benign thyroid nodule (not recorded which). Some clones in this sample may be carry-over from other donors' samples.

The chain combines TRBV5-1 with TRBJ1-2; D ambiguous. Trimming left V 0 bases short and J 3 bases short, with 3 bases between. Germline CDR1 is SGHRS and CDR2 is YFSETQ. The CDR3 loop spans 12 amino acids. The CDR3, as DNA: TGCGCCAGCAGCTTGGCGGACTATGGCTACACCTTC. Amino acids: CASSLADYGYTF.

Here the CDR3 reads CATSDLPGRAGGPYTGELFF. Written as DNA, the CDR3 is TGTGCCACCAGTGACCTACCAGGAAGAGCGGGAGGGCCTTACACCGGGGAGCTGTTTTTT. The chain joins TRBV24-1 to TRBJ2-2; TRBD2 matches 10 bases. Losses at the gene ends were 4 bases for V and 3 bases for J; bases not matched to a gene: 16. CDR3 length: 20 amino acids. Germline values: CDR1 KGHDR, CDR2 SFDVKD.

This clone was counted only a few times. V is TRBV6-2 or TRBV6-3 and J is TRBJ2-7; no clear D gene. This CDR3 is built from 13 residues. Trimming shortened V by 2 bases and J by 1 base, and 6 bases separated the two germline ends. Germline values: CDR1 MNHEY, CDR2 SVGEGT. In DNA form, the CDR3 reads TGTGCCAGCAGTTACCAGGTTTCCTACGAGCAGTACTTC. Its translation is CASSYQVSYEQYF.

J is TRBJ2-1 and V is TRBV6-1, with 7 bases lining up with TRBD2. With 2 bases clipped from V and 7 bases from J, the junction kept 5 bases outside the gene matches. CDR3 size: 14 residues. Germline CDR1 is MNHNS and CDR2 is SASEGT. CDR3 region: CASSESGLVNEQFF. The CDR3 DNA follows: TGTGCCAGCAGTGAATCCGGACTAGTTAATGAGCAGTTCTTC.

This sequence joins TRBV4-2 and TRBJ2-7; D is unclear. V lost 0 bases and J 6 bases, leaving 6 bases between the germline ends. Germline V gene data show CDR1 as LGHNA and CDR2 as YNFKEQ. The CDR3 contains 12 residues. The CDR3 spells CASSQDLGEQYF. CDR3 coding DNA: TGTGCCAGCAGCCAAGATCTCGGCGAGCAGTACTTC.

The sample holds many counts of this clone. The chain carries TRBV20-1 and TRBJ1-6; possible D gene TRBD1, 5 bases. Per germline, CDR1 DFQATT and CDR2 SNEGSKA (reference sequence). CDR3 length equals 15 residues. Trimming took 3 bases from V and 10 from J, leaving 19 bases between them. For the CDR3, the DNA is TGCAGTGCTAGTCCCCTAGGGGTAGCGGGCTCACCCCTCCACTTT. This translates into CSASPLGVAGSPLHF.

This clone has a handful of counts. The genes are TRBV6-9 and TRBJ1-2; no clear D gene. Germline-derived CDR1 and CDR2 are MNHGY and SVAAGI. The CDR3 runs to 8 residues. The CDR3 bases are TGTGCTAACTATGGCTACACCTTC. Encoded protein: CANYGYTF.

This chain's CDR3 is CASSSGSGPTPYEQYF. CDR3 nucleotide sequence: TGTGCCAGCAGTTCCGGGTCGGGACCGACGCCTTACGAGCAGTACTTC. The chain joins TRBV27 to TRBJ2-7; D may be TRBD1 or TRBD2 (5 bases each). The length of the CDR3 is 16 residues. Germline-derived CDR1 and CDR2 are MNHEY and SMNVEV (reference sequence). V was pared by 4 bases and J by 4 bases, with 20 bases between.

This clone was seen only a few times. The chain links TRBV29-1 to TRBJ2-5; D tentatively fits TRBD1 or TRBD2 (5 bases each). CDR1 is SQVTM, CDR2 ANQGSEA, per germline. The CDR3 is made up of 14 amino acids. Trimming left V 4 bases short and J 2 bases short, with 14 bases between. DNA for the CDR3: TGCAGCGTTGGGTGGGGACGGGCTCAAGAGACCCAGTACTTC. Translated, it gives CSVGWGRAQETQYF. The full variable domain, its missing parts supplied by reference TRBV29-1 and TRBJ2-5, is SAVISQKPSRDICQRGTSLTIQCQVDSQVTMMFWYRQQPGQSLTLIATANQGSEATYESGFVIDKFPISRPNLTFSTLTVSNMSPEDSSIYLCSVGWGRAQETQYFGPGTRLLVL.

This clone was seen just once. V is TRBV7-9 and J is TRBJ1-2; D not resolved. Germline V gene data show CDR1 as SEHNR and CDR2 as FQNEAQ (reference sequence). Trimming left V 2 bases short and J 2 bases short, with 6 bases between. The CDR3 covers 13 residues. CDR3 bases: TGTGCCAGCAGCTTACTACAGAACTATGGCTACACCTTC. Its protein product is CASSLLQNYGYTF. Looking up the rest from reference TRBV7-9 and TRBJ1-2 gives the full variable domain: DTGVSQNPRHKITKRGQNVTFRCDPISEHNRLYWYRQTLGQGPEFLTYFQNEAQLEKSRLLSDRFSAERPKGSFSTLEIQRTEQGDSAMYLCASSLLQNYGYTFGSGTRLTVV.

The chain recombines TRBV5-1 with TRBJ1-3, with D possibly being TRBD1 (6 bases). CDR1 and CDR2 (germline): SGHRS, YFSETQ. This CDR3 contains 17 residues. V shed 2 bases and J shed 0 bases, with 15 bases lying between them. CDR3 region: CASSFMPGHRSGNTIYF. For the CDR3, the DNA is TGCGCCAGCAGCTTCATGCCGGGACATCGCTCTGGAAACACCATATATTTT.

Turning to this clone: Because the CDR3 is missing its conserved closing phenylalanine or tryptophan, this is likely a read error. The DNA is left out, because the CDR3 cannot be placed on it with certainty; the CDR3 is given as TCRdb lists it. The CDR3 sequence is CASSSPLQPTGDPSI. This chain links TRBV28 with TRBJ1-2; no DNA check was done on the table's D call, TRBD1. Germline V gene sequence: CDR1 MDHEN, CDR2 SYDVKM. The CDR3 is 15 amino acids in total, end residues counted.

This clone has only one observation. The CDR3 DNA reads TGCAGTGGAGGACAGGGGTCGGCAGATACGCAGTATTTT. It is translated as CSGGQGSADTQYF. This chain uses TRBV20-1 with TRBJ2-3, with TRBD1 matching 9 bases. J was trimmed by 4 bases and V by 7 bases; bases with no gene match: 6. The CDR3 is 13 amino acids. Germline CDR1 reads DFQATT; CDR2 reads SNEGSKA (reference sequence).

This clone qualifies as large. The chain combines TRBV19 with TRBJ2-2, with D possibly TRBD1 on 6 matching bases. Trimming shortened V by 2 bases and J by 4 bases, and 14 bases separated the two germline ends. Germline CDR1 reads LNHDA; CDR2 reads SQIVND (reference sequence). CDR3 length equals 16 residues. The CDR3 protein is CASSIRAGVSTGELFF. The CDR3 DNA is TGTGCCAGTAGTATACGGGCAGGGGTGAGCACCGGGGAGCTGTTTTTT.

The chain is built from TRBV20-1 and TRBJ2-7, with D possibly TRBD1 on 6 matching bases. The ends were cut back, 4 bases at V and 4 bases at J, with 11 bases in the middle. Germline CDR1 and CDR2: DFQATT and SNEGSKA (reference sequence). The CDR3 has 12 residues. The CDR3 DNA sequence: TGCAGTGCTATTGGGACACAGTACGAGCAGTACTTC. Translation: CSAIGTQYEQYF.

This chain uses TRBV6-5 with TRBJ2-1; no clear D. V dropped 7 bases and J dropped 0 bases, with 16 bases sitting between them. The CDR3 consists of 16 residues. Germline CDR1 MNHEY, CDR2 SVGAGI. The CDR3 loop is CASILDPRSSYNEQFF. The CDR3 coding sequence is TGTGCCAGCATTCTTGATCCCCGTAGCTCCTACAATGAGCAGTTCTTC.